This entry describes one T cell receptor (beta chain). Antigen unknown. Sequencing involved patients with CD8+CD57+ cell expansion previously shown by flow cytometry. CDR3 and TCR beta VDJ profiling relied on a genomic DNA template. TCRdb re-called the reads with MiXCR, one entry per CDR3 protein. The table has about 190,000 distinct CDR3 sequences, 48% seen once; the top ten hold 9.7%. Germline V gene data show CDR1 as SGHDN and CDR2 as FVKESK. The CDR3 is 15 residues long. This entry belongs to a study of CD8+CD57+ T cells in acquired aplastic anemia. Turning to the study itself: Each DNA sample taken from sorted CD4+ and CD8+ cells came to approximately 3.2 ug on average. Overall study findings and caveats: Patients and controls had in common approximately 28 CD8+ CDR3 sequences.

This TCR derives from a human donor with aplastic anemia. The source material was sorted CD4+, CD8+, or CD8+CD57+ T cells (not recorded which) from PBMCs. The genes are TRBV14 and TRBJ2-3; no clear D. The J call may be faulty, since TRBJ1-5 better matches the DNA end. The chain's CDR3 is CASSQIAGDADTQHF. The CDR3 DNA follows: TGTGCCAGCAGCCAGATAGCGGGAGATGCAGATACGCAGCATTTT.